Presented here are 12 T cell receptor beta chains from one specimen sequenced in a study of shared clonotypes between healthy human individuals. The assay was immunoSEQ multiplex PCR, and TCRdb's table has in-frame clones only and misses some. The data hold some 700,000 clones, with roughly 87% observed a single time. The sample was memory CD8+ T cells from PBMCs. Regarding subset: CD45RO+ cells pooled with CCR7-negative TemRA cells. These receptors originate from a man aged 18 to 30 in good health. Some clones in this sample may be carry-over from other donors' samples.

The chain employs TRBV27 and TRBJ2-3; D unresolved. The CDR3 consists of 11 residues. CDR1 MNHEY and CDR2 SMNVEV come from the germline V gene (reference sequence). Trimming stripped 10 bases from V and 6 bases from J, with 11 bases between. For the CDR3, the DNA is TGTGCCACTGGATGGGCGGATACGCAGTATTTT. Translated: CATGWADTQYF.

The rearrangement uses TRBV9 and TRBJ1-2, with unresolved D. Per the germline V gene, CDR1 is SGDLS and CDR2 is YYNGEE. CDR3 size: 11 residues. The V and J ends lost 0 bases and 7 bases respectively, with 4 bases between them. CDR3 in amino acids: CASSVGGGYTF. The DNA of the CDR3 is TGTGCCAGCAGCGTAGGGGGTGGCTACACCTTC.

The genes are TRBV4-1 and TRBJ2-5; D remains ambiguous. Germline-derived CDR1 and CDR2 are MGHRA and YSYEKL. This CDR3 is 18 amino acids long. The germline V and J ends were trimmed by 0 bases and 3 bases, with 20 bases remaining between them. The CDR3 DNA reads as TGCGCCAGCAGCCAAGACCCATCCTACCGGGTCACGGAAGAGACCCAGTACTTC. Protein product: CASSQDPSYRVTEETQYF.

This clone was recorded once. The CDR3, as DNA: TGTGCCAGCAGTTTGGCAGCCAAAAACATTCAGTACTTC. This sequence encodes CASSLAAKNIQYF. The chain combines TRBV28 with TRBJ2-4; D gene unclear. The germline CDR1 and CDR2 sequences are MDHEN and SYDVKM. The CDR3 consists of 13 residues. V shed 3 bases and J shed 0 bases, with 3 bases lying between them.

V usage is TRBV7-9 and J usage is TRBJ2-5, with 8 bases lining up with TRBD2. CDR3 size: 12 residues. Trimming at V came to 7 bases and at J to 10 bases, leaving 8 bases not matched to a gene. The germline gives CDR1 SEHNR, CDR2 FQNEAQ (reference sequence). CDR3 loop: CASNGLAPVQYF. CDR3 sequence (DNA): TGTGCCAGCAACGGACTAGCCCCGGTCCAGTACTTC.

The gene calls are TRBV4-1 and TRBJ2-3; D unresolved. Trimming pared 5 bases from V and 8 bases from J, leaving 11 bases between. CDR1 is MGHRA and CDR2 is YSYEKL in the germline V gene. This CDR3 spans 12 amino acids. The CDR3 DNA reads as TGCGCCAGCAGCGCTCGACTGACTACGCAGTATTTT. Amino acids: CASSARLTTQYF.

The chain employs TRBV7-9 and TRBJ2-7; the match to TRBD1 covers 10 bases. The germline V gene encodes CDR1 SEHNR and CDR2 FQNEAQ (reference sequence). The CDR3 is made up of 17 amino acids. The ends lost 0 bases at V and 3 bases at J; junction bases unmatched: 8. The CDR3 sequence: CASSLAGWDRGVYEQYF. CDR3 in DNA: TGTGCCAGCAGCTTAGCGGGTTGGGACAGGGGAGTCTACGAGCAGTACTTC.

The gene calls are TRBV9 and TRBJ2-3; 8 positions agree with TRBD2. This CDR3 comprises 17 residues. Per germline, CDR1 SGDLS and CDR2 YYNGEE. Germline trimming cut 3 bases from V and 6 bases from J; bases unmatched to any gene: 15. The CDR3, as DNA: TGTGCCAGCAGCGCCCGCCGGACTAGCCGCCCTCCCGATACGCAGTATTTT. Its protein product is CASSARRTSRPPDTQYF.

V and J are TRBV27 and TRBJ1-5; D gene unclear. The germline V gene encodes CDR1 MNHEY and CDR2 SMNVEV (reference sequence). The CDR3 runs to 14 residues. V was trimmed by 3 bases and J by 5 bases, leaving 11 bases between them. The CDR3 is CASSFGLGDQPQHF. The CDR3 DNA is TGTGCCAGCAGTTTTGGACTGGGCGATCAGCCCCAGCATTTT.

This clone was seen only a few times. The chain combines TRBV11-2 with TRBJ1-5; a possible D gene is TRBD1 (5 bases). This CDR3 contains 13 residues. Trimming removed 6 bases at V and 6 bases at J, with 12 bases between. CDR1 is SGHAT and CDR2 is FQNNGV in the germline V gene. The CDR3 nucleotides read TGTGCCAGCAGTGAAGAAGGGGCTCAGCCCCAGCATTTT. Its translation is CASSEEGAQPQHF.

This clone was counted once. The CDR3 DNA reads TGTGCCAGCAGCCCAGGGGGCGGCAATCAGCCCCAGCATTTT. Translated: CASSPGGGNQPQHF. The chain uses TRBV6-5 and TRBJ1-5; TRBD1 matches 8 bases. This CDR3 is built from 14 residues. CDR1 is MNHEY, CDR2 SVGAGI, per germline. The V and J ends lost 6 bases and 2 bases, in that order; junction bases with no gene match: 3.

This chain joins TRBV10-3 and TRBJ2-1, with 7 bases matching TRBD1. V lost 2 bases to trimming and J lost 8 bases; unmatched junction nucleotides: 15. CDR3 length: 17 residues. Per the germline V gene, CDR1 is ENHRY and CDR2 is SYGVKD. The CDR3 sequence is CAISEVGLGGGTDEQFF. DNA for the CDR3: TGTGCCATCAGTGAGGTTGGGTTAGGGGGCGGTACCGATGAGCAGTTCTTC.